Presented here are 13 T cell receptor beta chains from one specimen sequenced in a study of CD8 T cells in Susac syndrome. After extraction with the RNeasy kit, roughly 0.5 to 1 ug of the RNA was reverse transcribed using random hexamers. TCRdb re-called the immunoSEQ multiplex PCR reads through MiXCR, storing one row per CDR3 protein. The table includes 50,000 to 55,000 distinct CDR3 sequences, 95% detected once. Sequencing input: CD8+ T cells from PBMCs. Receptor source: a human donor with Susac syndrome.

The chain carries TRBV28 and TRBJ2-2; perhaps TRBD1 as D (5 bases). The V and J ends lost 5 bases and 1 base respectively, with 8 bases between them. The germline V gene encodes CDR1 MDHEN and CDR2 SYDVKM. The CDR3 covers 14 residues. The CDR3, as DNA: TGTGCCAGCAGTGGCAGGGTGAACACCGGGGAGCTGTTTTTT. Translating it yields CASSGRVNTGELFF.

V gene TRBV11-1 combines with J gene TRBJ2-5, with 10 bases identical to TRBD2. Germline lookup yields CDR1 SGHAT and CDR2 FQDESV (reference sequence). The CDR3 has 17 residues. V gave up 5 bases and J gave up 0 bases; unmatched junction bases: 9. This chain's CDR3 is CASSPLLAGRYQETQYF. The CDR3, as DNA: TGTGCCAGCAGCCCTCTACTAGCGGGGAGATACCAAGAGACCCAGTACTTC.

The genes are TRBV20-1 and TRBJ2-1, with 7 bases fitting TRBD2. The CDR3 sequence is 16 residues long. V shed 0 bases and J 3 bases; nucleotides not matched to a gene: 8. Germline CDR1 DFQATT, CDR2 SNEGSKA (reference sequence). CDR3 protein: CSARDTQGLFYNEQFF. The DNA for the CDR3 is TGCAGTGCTAGAGATACCCAGGGACTATTCTACAATGAGCAGTTCTTC.

This chain uses TRBV2 with TRBJ2-2; 10 nucleotides agree with TRBD1. J gave up 5 bases and V 3 bases, and 12 bases lay outside the gene matches. This CDR3 comprises 18 residues. CDR1 is SNHLY and CDR2 is FYNNEI in the germline V gene. The DNA of the CDR3 is TGTGCCAGCAGTGAGGGAAGTCGGGACAGGGGTGGGACCGGGGAGCTGTTTTTT. This encodes CASSEGSRDRGGTGELFF.

This chain connects TRBV29-1 to TRBJ2-1, with a tentative D call TRBD2 (5 bases). Trimming took off 6 bases at V and 0 bases at J, with 18 bases between the two ends. The CDR3 is 16 residues long. Germline-derived CDR1 and CDR2 are SQVTM and ANQGSEA. CDR3 coding DNA: TGCAGCGTGGAAAGTAGCGACACATCCTCCTACAATGAGCAGTTCTTC. It codes for CSVESSDTSSYNEQFF.

This rearrangement joins TRBV24-1 to TRBJ2-2; D not certain. This CDR3 contains 13 residues. Germline CDR1 is KGHDR and CDR2 is SFDVKD. Trimming pared 6 bases from V and 3 bases from J, leaving 7 bases between. CDR3 region: CATSNWDTGELFF. Written as DNA, the CDR3 is TGTGCCACCAGTAATTGGGACACCGGGGAGCTGTTTTTT.

The chain joins TRBV14 to TRBJ1-2; D is unclear. V gave up 0 bases and J gave up 7 bases, with 9 bases separating them. This CDR3 region has 13 residues. The germline CDR1 and CDR2 sequences are SGHDN and FVKESK. The CDR3 DNA follows: TGTGCCAGCAGCCAAGATTTTGTAGCTGGCTACACCTTC. It encodes CASSQDFVAGYTF.

The chain carries TRBV3-1 and TRBJ1-4, with D uncertain. The germline V gene has CDR1 LGHDT and CDR2 YNNKEL (reference sequence). This CDR3 is 14 amino acids long. V was clipped by 2 bases and J by 3 bases, with 7 bases between them. CDR3 protein: CASSQFRSNEKLFF. The CDR3 coding sequence is TGTGCCAGCAGCCAATTCCGCTCTAATGAAAAACTGTTTTTT.

The CDR3 DNA sequence: TGCAGTGCCAGGGGGACCACCGGAGGCTACACCTTC. Its protein is CSARGTTGGYTF. The chain is built from TRBV20-1 and TRBJ1-2; the match to TRBD1 covers 7 bases. CDR1 DFQATT and CDR2 SNEGSKA come from the germline V gene (reference sequence). The J segment lost 8 bases and the V segment lost 6 bases, leaving 9 bases of the junction unmatched. There are 12 residues in the CDR3.

The chain is built from TRBV9 and TRBJ1-5, with D perhaps matching TRBD1 (5 bases). The germline CDR1 and CDR2 sequences are SGDLS and YYNGEE. Trimming took off 0 bases at V and 6 bases at J, with 7 bases between the two ends. CDR3 length: 13 amino acids. The CDR3 DNA reads TGTGCCAGCAGCGTAGTGGGGGGTCAGCCCCAGCATTTT. It specifies CASSVVGGQPQHF.

The rearrangement uses TRBV20-1 and TRBJ2-1, with TRBD2 matching over 8 bases. Trimming cost V 1 base and J 8 bases; bases outside gene matches: 7. The CDR3 consists of 14 residues. Per germline, CDR1 DFQATT and CDR2 SNEGSKA (reference sequence). This CDR3 reads CSARVGGGPDEQFF. DNA for the CDR3: TGCAGTGCTAGAGTCGGGGGGGGCCCCGATGAGCAGTTCTTC.

V and J are TRBV30 and TRBJ1-3; D gene uncertain. The germline V and J ends were trimmed by 0 bases and 8 bases, with 11 bases remaining between them. This CDR3 contains 13 residues. The germline gives CDR1 GTSNPN, CDR2 SVGIG (reference sequence). The chain's CDR3 is CAWSVSLEHTIYF. CDR3 in DNA: TGTGCCTGGAGTGTAAGTTTGGAACACACCATATATTTT.

This clonotype was detected a few times. The chain has TRBV5-6 and TRBJ2-5; D unclear. V was clipped by 1 base and J by 4 bases, with 2 bases between them. CDR3 length equals 11 residues. CDR1 and CDR2 from the germline V gene are SGHDT and YYEEEE. This chain's CDR3 is CASSLSETQYF. The CDR3 region has the DNA TGTGCCAGCAGCTTGTCAGAGACCCAGTACTTC.